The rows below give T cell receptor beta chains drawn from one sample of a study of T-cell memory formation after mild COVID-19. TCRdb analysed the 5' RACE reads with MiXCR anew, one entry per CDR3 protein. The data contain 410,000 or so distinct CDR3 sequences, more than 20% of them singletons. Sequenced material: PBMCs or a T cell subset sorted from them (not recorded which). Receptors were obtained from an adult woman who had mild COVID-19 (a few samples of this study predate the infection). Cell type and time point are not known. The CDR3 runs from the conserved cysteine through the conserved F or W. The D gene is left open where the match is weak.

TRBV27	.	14	CASSLLREFGEQYF
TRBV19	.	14	CASSIPGVGYGYTF
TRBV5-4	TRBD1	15	CASSPGTGAWEKLFF
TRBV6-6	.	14	CASSHRPSERCQHF
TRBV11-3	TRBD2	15	CASSLVLAKSGELFF
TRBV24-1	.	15	CATSDSYQTLQHEFF
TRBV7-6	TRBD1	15	CASSAMTGLNEKLFF
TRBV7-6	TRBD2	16	CASSRSGGASSYEQYF
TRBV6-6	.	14	CASRVGAGKETQYF
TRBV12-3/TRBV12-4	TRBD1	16	CASSSQGQGNGNTIYF
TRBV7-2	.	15	CASSLEGQGRQPQHF
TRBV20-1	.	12	CSARQYSYEQYF
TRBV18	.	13	CASSRDGNQPQHF
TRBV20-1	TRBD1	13	CSASTDRAYEQYF
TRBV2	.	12	CASRQGGEKLFF
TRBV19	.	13	CACLQGPLNEAFF
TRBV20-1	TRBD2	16	CSATALGLAGNNEQFF
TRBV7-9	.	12	CASSVGVETQYF
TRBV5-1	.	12	CASSSTTGGYTF
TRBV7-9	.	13	CASSLEAGHGYTF
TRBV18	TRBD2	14	CARGGPSSYNEQFF
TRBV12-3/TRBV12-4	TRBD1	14	CASSSTGTTGELFF
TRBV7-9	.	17	CASSLADGSSSYNEQFF
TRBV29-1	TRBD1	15	CSAPGQGDGDYGYTF
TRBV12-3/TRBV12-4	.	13	CASAYSENQPQHF
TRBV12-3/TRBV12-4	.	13	CASSQSSNQPQHF
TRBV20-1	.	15	CSAANRGWARDTQYF
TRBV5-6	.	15	CASSSDSSPTYGYTF
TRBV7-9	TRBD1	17	CASSSSGQGSLSEKLFF
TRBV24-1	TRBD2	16	CATSDVAGVGVDEQFF
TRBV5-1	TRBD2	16	CASSLVLAGGTNEQFF
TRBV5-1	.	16	CASSSLVVPGTHEQYF
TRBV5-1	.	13	CASSTATGQTQYF
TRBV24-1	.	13	CATRDRLYNEQFF
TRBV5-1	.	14	CASSLTGTPGEQYF
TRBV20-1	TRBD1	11	CSIQGALEQYF
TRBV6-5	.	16	CASRLNGASGANVLTF
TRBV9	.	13	CASSGDKPYEQYF
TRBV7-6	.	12	CASGGVGETQYF
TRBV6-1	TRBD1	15	CASNGQAPLNTEAFF
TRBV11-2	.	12	CASLAGTYEQYF
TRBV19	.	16	CASSKARHREGTEAFF
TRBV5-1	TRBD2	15	CASREAAGDYNEQFF
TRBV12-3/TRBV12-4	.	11	CASRATTEAFF
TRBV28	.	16	CASSLSAGVSYNEQFF
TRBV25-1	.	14	CASSDWGGVTEAFF
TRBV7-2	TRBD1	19	CASSLAPGQGIPGSYGYTF
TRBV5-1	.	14	CASSLEVASDTQYF
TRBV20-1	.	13	CSALQGSQETQYF